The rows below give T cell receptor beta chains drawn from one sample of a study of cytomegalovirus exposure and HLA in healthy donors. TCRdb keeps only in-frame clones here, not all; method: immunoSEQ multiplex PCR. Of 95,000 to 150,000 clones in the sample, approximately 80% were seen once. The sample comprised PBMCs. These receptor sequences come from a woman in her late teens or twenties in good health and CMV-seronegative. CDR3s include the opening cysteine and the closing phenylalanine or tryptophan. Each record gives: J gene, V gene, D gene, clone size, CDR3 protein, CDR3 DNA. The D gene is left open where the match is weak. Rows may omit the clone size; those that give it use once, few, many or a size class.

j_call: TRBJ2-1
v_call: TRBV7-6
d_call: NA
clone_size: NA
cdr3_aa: CASSHRDSSINEQFF
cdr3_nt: TGTGCCAGCTCCCACCGAGACTCGAGTATCAATGAGCAGTTCTTC

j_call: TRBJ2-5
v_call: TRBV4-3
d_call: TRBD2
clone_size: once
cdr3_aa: CASSQDLLAGPETQYF
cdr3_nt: TGCGCCAGCAGCCAAGATCTACTAGCGGGGCCAGAGACCCAGTACTTC

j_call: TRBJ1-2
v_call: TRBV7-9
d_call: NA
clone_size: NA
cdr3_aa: CASSTNGQPPDGYTF
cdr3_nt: TGTGCCAGCAGCACAAATGGACAGCCCCCGGATGGCTACACCTTC

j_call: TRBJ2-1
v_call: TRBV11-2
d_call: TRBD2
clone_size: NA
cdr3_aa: CASSLTSGSYNEQFF
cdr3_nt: TGTGCCAGCAGCTTGACTAGCGGATCCTACAATGAGCAGTTCTTC

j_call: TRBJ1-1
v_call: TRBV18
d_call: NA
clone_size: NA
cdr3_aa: CASSPGGSEAFF
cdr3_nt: TGTGCCAGCTCACCAGGGGGCTCTGAAGCTTTCTTT

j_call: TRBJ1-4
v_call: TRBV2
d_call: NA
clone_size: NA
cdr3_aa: CASQHKYQGKATNEKLFF
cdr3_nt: TGTGCCAGCCAACACAAGTACCAGGGGAAGGCGACTAATGAAAAACTGTTTTTT

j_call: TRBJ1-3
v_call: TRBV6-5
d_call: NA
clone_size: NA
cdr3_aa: CASSPTRKSGNTIYF
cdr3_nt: TGTGCCAGCAGTCCGACAAGAAAGTCTGGAAACACCATATATTTT

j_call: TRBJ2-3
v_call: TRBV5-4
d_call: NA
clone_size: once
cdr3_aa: CASSLVRDTQYF
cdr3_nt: TGTGCCAGCAGCTTGGTCCGAGATACGCAGTATTTT

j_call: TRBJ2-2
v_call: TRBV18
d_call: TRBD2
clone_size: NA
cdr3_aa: CANSPVAGGETGELFF
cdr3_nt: TGTGCCAACTCACCCGTAGCGGGAGGTGAAACCGGGGAGCTGTTTTTT

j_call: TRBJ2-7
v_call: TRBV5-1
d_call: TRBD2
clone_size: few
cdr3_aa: CASSPRGGETYEQYF
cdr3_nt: TGCGCCAGCAGCCCCCGGGGGGGCGAAACCTACGAGCAGTACTTC

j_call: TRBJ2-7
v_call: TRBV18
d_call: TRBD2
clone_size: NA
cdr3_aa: CASSPPAGGFYEQYF
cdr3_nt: TGTGCCAGCTCACCACCAGCGGGAGGTTTCTACGAGCAGTACTTC

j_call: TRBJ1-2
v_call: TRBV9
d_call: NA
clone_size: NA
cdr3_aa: CASSVEPLAGANYGYTF
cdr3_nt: TGTGCCAGCAGCGTAGAGCCCCTGGCAGGCGCTAACTATGGCTACACCTTC

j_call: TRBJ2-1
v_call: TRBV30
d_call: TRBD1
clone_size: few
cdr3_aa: CAWSVWPPTGGRVDEQFF
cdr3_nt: TGTGCCTGGAGTGTCTGGCCCCCTACAGGGGGCAGGGTTGATGAGCAGTTCTTC

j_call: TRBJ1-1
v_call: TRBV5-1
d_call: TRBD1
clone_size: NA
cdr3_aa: CASSPRTGGNTEAFF
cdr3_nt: TGCGCCAGCAGCCCTAGGACAGGGGGGAACACTGAAGCTTTCTTT

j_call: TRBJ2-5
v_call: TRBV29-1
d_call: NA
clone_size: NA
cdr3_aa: CSVVPGMETQYF
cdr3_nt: TGCAGCGTTGTTCCAGGGATGGAGACCCAGTACTTC

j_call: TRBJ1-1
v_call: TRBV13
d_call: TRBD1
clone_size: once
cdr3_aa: CASRILIQGGLRTEAFF
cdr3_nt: TGTGCCAGCAGAATATTGATTCAAGGGGGCCTTAGGACTGAAGCTTTCTTT

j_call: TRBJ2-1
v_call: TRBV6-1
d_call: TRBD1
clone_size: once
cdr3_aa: CASSGTGTGSHEQFF
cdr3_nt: TGTGCCAGCAGTGGAACCGGGACAGGGAGCCATGAGCAGTTCTTC

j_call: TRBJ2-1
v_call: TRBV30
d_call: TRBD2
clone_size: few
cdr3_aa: CAWSVGGGREQFF
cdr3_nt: TGTGCCTGGAGTGTAGGCGGGGGGAGAGAGCAGTTCTTC

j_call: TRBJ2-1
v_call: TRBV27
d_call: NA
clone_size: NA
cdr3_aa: CASSRSSYNEQFF
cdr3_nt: TGTGCCAGCAGCCGGAGCTCCTACAATGAGCAGTTCTTC

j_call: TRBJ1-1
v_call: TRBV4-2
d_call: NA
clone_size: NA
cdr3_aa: CASSQDLAGRWAFF
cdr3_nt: TGTGCCAGCAGCCAAGATCTGGCGGGGAGGTGGGCTTTCTTT

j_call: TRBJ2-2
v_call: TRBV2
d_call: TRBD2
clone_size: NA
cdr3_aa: CACQTGEGRPGELFF
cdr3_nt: TGTGCCTGTCAAACGGGGGAGGGCCGCCCCGGGGAGCTGTTTTTT

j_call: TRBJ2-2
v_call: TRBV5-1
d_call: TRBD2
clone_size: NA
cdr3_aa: CASSRDSSRGVGELFF
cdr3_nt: TGCGCCAGCAGCCGGGACTCCTCGCGGGGGGTCGGGGAGCTGTTTTTT

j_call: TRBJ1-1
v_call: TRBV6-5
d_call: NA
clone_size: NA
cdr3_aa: CASSHGGNLNTEAFF
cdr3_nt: TGTGCCAGCAGTCATGGGGGGAACTTAAACACTGAAGCTTTCTTT

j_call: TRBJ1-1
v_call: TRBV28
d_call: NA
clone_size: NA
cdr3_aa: CASLLRGGLTEAFF
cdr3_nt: TGTGCCAGCCTCCTAAGGGGGGGGTTGACTGAAGCTTTCTTT

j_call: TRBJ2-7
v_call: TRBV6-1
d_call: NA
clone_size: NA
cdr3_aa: CAAGVVVSYEQYF
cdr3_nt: TGTGCCGCGGGTGTGGTCGTCTCCTACGAGCAGTACTTC

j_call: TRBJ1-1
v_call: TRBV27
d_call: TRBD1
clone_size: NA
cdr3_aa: CASSRDRVNTEAFF
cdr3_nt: TGTGCCAGCAGTCGGGACAGGGTGAACACTGAAGCTTTCTTT

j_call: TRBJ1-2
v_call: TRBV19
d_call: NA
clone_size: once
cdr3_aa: CASTYIFGAGLNYGYTF
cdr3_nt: TGTGCCAGTACCTATATCTTCGGAGCGGGCCTAAACTATGGCTACACCTTC

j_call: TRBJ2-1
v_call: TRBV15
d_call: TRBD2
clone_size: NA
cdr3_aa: CATSRDYGGRAGNEQFF
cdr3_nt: TGTGCCACCAGCAGAGATTACGGCGGGAGGGCAGGCAATGAGCAGTTCTTC

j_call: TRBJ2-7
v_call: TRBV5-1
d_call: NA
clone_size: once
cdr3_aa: CASSDTGYTYEQYF
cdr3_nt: TGCGCCAGCAGCGACACAGGGTACACCTACGAGCAGTACTTC

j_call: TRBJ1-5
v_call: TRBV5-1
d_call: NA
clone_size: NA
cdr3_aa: CASSLGQGKPQHF
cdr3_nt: TGCGCCAGCAGCTTGGGGCAGGGTAAGCCCCAGCATTTT

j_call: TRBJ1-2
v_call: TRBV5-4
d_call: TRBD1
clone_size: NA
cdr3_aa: CASSLGGGHPSYGYTF
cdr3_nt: TGTGCCAGCAGCTTGGGAGGGGGCCATCCCTCCTATGGCTACACCTTC

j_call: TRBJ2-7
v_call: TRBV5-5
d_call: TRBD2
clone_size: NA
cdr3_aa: CASSFPSGAYEQYF
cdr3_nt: TGTGCCAGCAGCTTCCCTAGCGGGGCTTACGAGCAGTACTTC

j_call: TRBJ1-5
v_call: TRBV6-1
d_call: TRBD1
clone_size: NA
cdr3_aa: CASSEGEGQGNQPQHF
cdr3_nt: TGTGCCAGCAGTGAAGGAGAAGGACAGGGGAATCAGCCCCAGCATTTT

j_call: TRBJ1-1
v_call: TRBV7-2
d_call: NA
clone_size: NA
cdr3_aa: CASLPGGSRMNTEAFF
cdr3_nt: TGTGCCAGCCTACCTGGGGGGAGCAGGATGAACACTGAAGCTTTCTTT

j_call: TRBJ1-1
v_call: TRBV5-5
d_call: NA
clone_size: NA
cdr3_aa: CASSFREFREAFF
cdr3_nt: TGTGCCAGCAGCTTCCGGGAGTTTAGAGAAGCTTTCTTT

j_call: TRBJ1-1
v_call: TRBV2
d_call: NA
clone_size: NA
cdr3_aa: CASSPRGGKNTEAFF
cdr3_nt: TGTGCCAGCAGTCCGAGGGGGGGGAAGAACACTGAAGCTTTCTTT

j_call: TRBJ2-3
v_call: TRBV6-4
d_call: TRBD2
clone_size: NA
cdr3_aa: CASSDGGGAADTQYF
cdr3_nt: TGTGCCAGCAGTGACGGCGGGGGGGCCGCAGATACGCAGTATTTT

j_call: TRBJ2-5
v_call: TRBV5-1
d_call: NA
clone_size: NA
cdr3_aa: CASSLDGSVKTQYF
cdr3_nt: TGCGCCAGCAGCTTGGATGGTAGTGTGAAGACCCAGTACTTC

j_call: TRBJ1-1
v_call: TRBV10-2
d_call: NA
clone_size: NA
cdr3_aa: CASRRGSMNTEAFF
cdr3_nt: TGCGCCAGCAGAAGGGGGTCGATGAACACTGAAGCTTTCTTT

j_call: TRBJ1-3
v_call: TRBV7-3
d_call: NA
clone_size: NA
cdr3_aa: CASSHRVAGNTIYF
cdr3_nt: TGTGCCAGCAGCCACAGGGTTGCCGGAAACACCATATATTTT

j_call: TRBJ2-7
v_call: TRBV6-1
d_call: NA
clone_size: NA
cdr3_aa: CASGDRPGWEQYF
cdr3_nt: TGTGCCAGCGGAGACAGACCCGGTTGGGAGCAGTACTTC

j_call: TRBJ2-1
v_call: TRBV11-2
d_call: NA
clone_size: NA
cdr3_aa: CASSFQVYNEQFF
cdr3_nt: TGTGCCAGCAGCTTTCAGGTGTACAATGAGCAGTTCTTC

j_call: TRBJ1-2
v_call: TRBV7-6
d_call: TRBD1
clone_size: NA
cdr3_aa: CASSLGQDSSYTF
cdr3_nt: TGTGCCAGCAGCTTGGGACAGGATTCAAGTTACACCTTC

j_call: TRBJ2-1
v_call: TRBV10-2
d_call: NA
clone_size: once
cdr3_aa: CASSKSSYNEQFF
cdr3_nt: TGCGCCAGCTCTAAAAGCTCCTACAATGAGCAGTTCTTC

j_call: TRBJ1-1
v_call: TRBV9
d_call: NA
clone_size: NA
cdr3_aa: CASSATANTEAFF
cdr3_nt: TGTGCCAGCAGCGCGACAGCAAACACTGAAGCTTTCTTT

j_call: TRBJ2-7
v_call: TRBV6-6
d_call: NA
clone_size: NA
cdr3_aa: CASSYERLSYEQYF
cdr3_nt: TGTGCCAGCAGTTACGAGCGACTCTCCTACGAGCAGTACTTC

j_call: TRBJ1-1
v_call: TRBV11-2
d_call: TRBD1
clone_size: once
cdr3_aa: CASSQLKRTGGPLTEAFF
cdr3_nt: TGTGCCAGCAGCCAATTGAAGCGGACAGGGGGTCCTCTCACTGAAGCTTTCTTT

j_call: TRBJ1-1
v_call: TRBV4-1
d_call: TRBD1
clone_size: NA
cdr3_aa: CASSLGTGANTEAFF
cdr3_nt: TGCGCCAGCAGCCTTGGGACAGGCGCTAACACTGAAGCTTTCTTT

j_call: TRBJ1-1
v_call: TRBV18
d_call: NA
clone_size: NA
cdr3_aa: CASSSVDTEAFF
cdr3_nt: TGTGCCAGCTCTTCAGTGGACACTGAAGCTTTCTTT

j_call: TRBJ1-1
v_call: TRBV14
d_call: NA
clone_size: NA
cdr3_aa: CASSQAAVGSGTEAFF
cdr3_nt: TGTGCCAGCAGCCAGGCCGCTGTTGGGTCGGGCACTGAAGCTTTCTTT